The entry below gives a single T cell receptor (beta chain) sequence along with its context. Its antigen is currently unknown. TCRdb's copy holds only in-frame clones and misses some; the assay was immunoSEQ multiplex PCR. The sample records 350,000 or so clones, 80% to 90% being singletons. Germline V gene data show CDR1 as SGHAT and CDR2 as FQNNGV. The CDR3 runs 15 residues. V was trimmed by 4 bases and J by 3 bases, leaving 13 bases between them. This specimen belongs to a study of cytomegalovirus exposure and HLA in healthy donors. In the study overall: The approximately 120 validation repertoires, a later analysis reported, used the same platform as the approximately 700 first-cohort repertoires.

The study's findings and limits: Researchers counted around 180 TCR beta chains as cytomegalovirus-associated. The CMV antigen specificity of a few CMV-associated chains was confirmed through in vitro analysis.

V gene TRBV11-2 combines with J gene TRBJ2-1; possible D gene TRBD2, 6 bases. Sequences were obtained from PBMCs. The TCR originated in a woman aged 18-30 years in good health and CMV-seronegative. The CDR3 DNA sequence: TGTGCCAGCAGCTCCTTCTCTAGCGACTACAATGAGCAGTTCTTC. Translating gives CASSSFSSDYNEQFF. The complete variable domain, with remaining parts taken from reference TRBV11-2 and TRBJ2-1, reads EAGVAQSPRYKIIEKRQSVAFWCNPISGHATLYWYQQILGQGPKLLIQFQNNGVVDDSQLPKDRFSAERLKGVDSTLKIQPAKLEDSAVYLCASSSFSSDYNEQFFGPGTRLTVL.